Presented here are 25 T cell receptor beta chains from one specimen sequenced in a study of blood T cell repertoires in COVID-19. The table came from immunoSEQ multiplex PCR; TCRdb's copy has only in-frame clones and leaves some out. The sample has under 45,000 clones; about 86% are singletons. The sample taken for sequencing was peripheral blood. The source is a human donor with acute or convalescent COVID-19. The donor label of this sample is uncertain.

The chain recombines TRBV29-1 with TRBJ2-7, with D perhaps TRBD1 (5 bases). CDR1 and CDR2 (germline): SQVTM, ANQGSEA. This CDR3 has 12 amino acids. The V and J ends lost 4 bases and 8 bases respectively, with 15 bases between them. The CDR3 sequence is CSVAGQPRQQYF. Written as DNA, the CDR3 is TGCAGCGTTGCAGGGCAGCCCAGACAGCAGTACTTC.

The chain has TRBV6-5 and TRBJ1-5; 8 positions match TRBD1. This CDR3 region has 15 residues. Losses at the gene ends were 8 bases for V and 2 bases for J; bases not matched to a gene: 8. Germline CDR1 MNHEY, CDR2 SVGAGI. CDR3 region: CASWTGFTGNQPQHF. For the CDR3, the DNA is TGTGCCAGCTGGACAGGGTTTACGGGCAATCAGCCCCAGCATTTT.

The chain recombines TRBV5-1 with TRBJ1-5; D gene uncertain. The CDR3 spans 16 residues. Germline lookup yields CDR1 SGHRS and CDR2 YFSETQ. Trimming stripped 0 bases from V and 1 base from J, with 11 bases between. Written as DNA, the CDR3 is TGCGCCAGCAGCTTGGACAGTACAATGAGCAATCAGCCCCAGCATTTT. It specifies CASSLDSTMSNQPQHF.

The CDR3 DNA sequence: TGTGCCAGTAGTATAGATGCCCAGGCCCACAATGAGCAGTTCTTC. Translating gives CASSIDAQAHNEQFF. The V call is TRBV19, the J call TRBJ2-1; D unclear. Trimming took off 0 bases at V and 5 bases at J, with 11 bases between the two ends. CDR3 length: 15 residues. The V gene's germline CDR1 is LNHDA and CDR2 SQIVND (reference sequence).

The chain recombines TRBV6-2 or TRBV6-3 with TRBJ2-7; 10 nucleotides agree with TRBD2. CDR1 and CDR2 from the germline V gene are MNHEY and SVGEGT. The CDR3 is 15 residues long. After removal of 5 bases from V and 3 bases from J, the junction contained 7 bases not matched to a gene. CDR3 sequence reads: CASSPHLAGDYEQYF. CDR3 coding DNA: TGTGCCAGCAGTCCCCACCTAGCGGGGGACTACGAGCAGTACTTC.

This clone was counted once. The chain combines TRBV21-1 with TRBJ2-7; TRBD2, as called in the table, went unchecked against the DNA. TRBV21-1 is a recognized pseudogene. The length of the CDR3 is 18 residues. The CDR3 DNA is TGTGCCAGCAGCAAGACTCGGTCTAGCCTCATTACCTCCTACGAGCAGTACTTC. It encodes CASSKTRSSLITSYEQYF.

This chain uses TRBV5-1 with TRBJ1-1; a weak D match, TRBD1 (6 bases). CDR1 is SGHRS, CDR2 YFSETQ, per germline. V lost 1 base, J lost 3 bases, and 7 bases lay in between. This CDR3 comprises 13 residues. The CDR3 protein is CASSLNRDTEAFF. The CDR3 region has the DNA TGCGCCAGCAGCTTGAACAGGGACACTGAAGCTTTCTTT.

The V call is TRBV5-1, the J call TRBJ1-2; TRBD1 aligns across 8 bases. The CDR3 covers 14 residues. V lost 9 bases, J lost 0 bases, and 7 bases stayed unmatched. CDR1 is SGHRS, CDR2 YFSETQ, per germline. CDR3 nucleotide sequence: TGCGCCACCCGACAGGGGAATGCTAACTATGGCTACACCTTC. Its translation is CATRQGNANYGYTF.

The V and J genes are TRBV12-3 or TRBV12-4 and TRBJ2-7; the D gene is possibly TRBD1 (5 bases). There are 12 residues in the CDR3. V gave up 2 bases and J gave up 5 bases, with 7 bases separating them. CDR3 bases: TGTGCCAGCAGTTTATGGGGCGACGAGCAGTACTTC. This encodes CASSLWGDEQYF.

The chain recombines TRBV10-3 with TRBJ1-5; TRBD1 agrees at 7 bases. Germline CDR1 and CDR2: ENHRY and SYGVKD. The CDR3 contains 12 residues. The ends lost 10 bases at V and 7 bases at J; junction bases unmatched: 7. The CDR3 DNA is TGTGCCACCGGGACAGATCCCCAGCCCCAGCATTTT. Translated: CATGTDPQPQHF.

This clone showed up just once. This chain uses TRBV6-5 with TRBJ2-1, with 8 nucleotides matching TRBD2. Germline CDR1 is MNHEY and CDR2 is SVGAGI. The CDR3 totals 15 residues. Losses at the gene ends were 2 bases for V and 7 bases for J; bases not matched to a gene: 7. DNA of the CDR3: TGTGCCAGCAGTTACGGACCCGGACTAGCAAATGAGCAGTTCTTC. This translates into CASSYGPGLANEQFF.

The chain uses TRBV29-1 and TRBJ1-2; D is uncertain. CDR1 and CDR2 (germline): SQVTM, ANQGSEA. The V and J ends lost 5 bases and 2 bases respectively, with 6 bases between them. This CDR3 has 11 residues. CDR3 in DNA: TGCAGCGTTTTGGAGAACTATGGCTACACCTTC. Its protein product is CSVLENYGYTF.

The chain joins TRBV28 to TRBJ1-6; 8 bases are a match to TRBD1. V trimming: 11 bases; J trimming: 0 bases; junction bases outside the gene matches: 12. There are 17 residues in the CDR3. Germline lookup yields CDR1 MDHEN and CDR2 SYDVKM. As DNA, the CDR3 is TGTGCCTCCCGGGACAGGTCCTTAAGCTCCTATAATTCACCCCTCCACTTT. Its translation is CASRDRSLSSYNSPLHF.

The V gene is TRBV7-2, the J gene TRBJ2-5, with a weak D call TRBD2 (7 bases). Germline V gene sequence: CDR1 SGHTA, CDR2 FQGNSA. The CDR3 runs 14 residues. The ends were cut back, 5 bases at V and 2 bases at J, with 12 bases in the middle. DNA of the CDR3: TGTGCCAGCAGCACCAGGGGAGGGCAAGAGACCCAGTACTTC. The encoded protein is CASSTRGGQETQYF.

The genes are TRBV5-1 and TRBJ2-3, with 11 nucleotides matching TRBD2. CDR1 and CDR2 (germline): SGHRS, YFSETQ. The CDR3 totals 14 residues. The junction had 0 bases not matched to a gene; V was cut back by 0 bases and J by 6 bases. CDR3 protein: CASSLGLAGDTQYF. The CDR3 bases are TGCGCCAGCAGCTTGGGACTAGCGGGGGATACGCAGTATTTT.

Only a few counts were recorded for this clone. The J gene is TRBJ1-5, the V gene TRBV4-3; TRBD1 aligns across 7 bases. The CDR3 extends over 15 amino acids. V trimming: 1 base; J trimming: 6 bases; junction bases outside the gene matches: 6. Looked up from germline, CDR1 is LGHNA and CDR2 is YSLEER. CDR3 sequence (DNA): TGCGCCAGCAGCCAAGTACGACAGGGAGGTCAGCCCCAGCATTTT. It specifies CASSQVRQGGQPQHF.

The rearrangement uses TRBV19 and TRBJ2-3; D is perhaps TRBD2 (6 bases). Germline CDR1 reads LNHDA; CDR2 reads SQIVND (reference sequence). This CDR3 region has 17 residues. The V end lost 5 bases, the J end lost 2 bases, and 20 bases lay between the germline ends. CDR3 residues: CASSPSRALRDTDTQYF. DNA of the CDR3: TGTGCCAGTAGTCCCTCCAGGGCGTTGCGGGACACAGATACGCAGTATTTT.

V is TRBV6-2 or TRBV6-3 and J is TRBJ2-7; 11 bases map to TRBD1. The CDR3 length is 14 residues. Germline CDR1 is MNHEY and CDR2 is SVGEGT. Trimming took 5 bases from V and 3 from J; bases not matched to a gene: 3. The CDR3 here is CASSAGTGGYEQYF. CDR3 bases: TGTGCCAGCAGTGCCGGGACAGGGGGCTACGAGCAGTACTTC.

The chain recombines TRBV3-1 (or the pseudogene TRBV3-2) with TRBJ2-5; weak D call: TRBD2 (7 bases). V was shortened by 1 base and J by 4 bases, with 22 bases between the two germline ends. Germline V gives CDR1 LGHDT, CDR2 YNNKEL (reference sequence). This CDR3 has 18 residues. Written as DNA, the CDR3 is TGTGCCAGCAGCCAAGTCATGGGGGGGGCGCCTATTCGAGAGACCCAGTACTTC. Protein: CASSQVMGGAPIRETQYF.

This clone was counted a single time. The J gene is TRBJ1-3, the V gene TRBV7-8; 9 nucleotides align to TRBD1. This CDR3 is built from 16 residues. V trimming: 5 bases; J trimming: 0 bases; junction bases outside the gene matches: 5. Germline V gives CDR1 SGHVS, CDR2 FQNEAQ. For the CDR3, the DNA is TGTGCCAGCAGCACGCTGGACAGGGGCTCTGGAAACACCATATATTTT. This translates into CASSTLDRGSGNTIYF.

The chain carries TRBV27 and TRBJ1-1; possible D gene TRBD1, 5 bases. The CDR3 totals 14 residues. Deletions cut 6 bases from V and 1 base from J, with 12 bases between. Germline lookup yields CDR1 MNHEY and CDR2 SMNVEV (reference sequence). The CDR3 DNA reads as TGTGCCAGCAGGCACCGGGGGGGGAACACTGAAGCTTTCTTT. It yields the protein CASRHRGGNTEAFF.

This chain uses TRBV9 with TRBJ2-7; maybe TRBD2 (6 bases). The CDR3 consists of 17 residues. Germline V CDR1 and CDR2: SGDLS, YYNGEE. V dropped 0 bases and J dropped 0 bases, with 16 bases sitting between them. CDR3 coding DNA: TGTGCCAGCAGCGTAGGCAGCGGGTTCTCGAGCTCCTACGAGCAGTACTTC. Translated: CASSVGSGFSSSYEQYF.

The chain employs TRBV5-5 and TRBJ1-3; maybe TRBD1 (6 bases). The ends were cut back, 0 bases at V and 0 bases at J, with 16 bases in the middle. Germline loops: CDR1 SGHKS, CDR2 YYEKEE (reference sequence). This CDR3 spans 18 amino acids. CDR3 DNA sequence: TGTGCCAGCAGCTTGGCCGTCAGGGGTCTTAGCTCTGGAAACACCATATATTTT. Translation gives CASSLAVRGLSSGNTIYF.

This chain's CDR3 is CASSGTGGRARETQYF. Written as DNA, the CDR3 is TGTGCCAGCAGCGGCACGGGCGGGAGGGCCAGAGAGACCCAGTACTTC. The rearrangement joins TRBV5-6 to TRBJ2-5, with 9 positions matching TRBD2. The germline CDR1 and CDR2 sequences are SGHDT and YYEEEE. The CDR3 runs 16 residues. V shed 4 bases, J shed 4 bases, and the junction held 11 bases outside the gene matches. The full variable domain, its missing parts supplied by reference TRBV5-6 and TRBJ2-5, is DAGVTQSPTHLIKTRGQQVTLRCSPKSGHDTVSWYQQALGQGPQFIFQYYEEEERQRGNFPDRFSGHQFPNYSSELNVNALLLGDSALYLCASSGTGGRARETQYFGPGTRLLVL.

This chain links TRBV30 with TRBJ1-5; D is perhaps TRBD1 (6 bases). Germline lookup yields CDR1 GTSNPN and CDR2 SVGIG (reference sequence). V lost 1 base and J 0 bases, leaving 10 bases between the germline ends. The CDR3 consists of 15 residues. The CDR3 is CAWSDRAYSNQPQHF. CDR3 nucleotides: TGTGCCTGGAGTGACAGGGCATATAGCAATCAGCCCCAGCATTTT.